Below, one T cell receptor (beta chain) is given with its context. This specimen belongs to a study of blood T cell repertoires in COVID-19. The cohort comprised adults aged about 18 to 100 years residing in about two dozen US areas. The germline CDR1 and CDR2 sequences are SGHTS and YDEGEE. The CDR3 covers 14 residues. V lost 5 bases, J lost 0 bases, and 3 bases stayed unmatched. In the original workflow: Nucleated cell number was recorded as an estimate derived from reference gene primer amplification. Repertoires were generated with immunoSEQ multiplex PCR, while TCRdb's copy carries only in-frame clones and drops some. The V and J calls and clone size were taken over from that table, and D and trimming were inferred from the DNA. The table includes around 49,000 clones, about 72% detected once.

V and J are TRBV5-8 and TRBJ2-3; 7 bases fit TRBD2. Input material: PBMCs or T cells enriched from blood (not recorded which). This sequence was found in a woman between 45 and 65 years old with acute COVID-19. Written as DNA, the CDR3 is TGTGCCAGCAGTTGGGGGGGAAGCACAGATACGCAGTATTTT. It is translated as CASSWGGSTDTQYF.